The 25 T cell receptor beta chains below come from one sample, sequenced in a study of CD8 T cells in Susac syndrome. With random hexamers, reverse transcription was performed on about 0.5 to 1 ug of RNA. Each CDR3 protein gets one entry after TCRdb re-called the immunoSEQ multiplex PCR reads with MiXCR. The sample records around 150,000 distinct CDR3 sequences, roughly 94% being singletons. Sequenced: CD8+ T cells from PBMCs. The receptor set was obtained from a human donor with Susac syndrome.

V gene TRBV19 combines with J gene TRBJ2-1; D may be TRBD2 (6 bases). V gave up 5 bases and J gave up 2 bases, with 16 bases separating them. This CDR3 spans 16 amino acids. From germline, CDR1 is LNHDA and CDR2 SQIVND (reference sequence). The CDR3 DNA reads TGTGCCAGTAGTGCTGGAGGGTCTATGGCCTACAATGAGCAGTTCTTC. Amino acid sequence: CASSAGGSMAYNEQFF. Full variable domain (remainder filled in from reference TRBV19 and TRBJ2-1): DGGITQSPKYLFRKEGQNVTLSCEQNLNHDAMYWYRQDPGQGLRLIYYSQIVNDFQKGDIAEGYSVSREKKESFPLTVTSAQKNPTAFYLCASSAGGSMAYNEQFFGPGTRLTVL.

The chain is built from TRBV14 and TRBJ2-7; a possible D gene is TRBD2 (5 bases). There are 14 residues in the CDR3. Trimming left V 2 bases short and J 2 bases short, with 10 bases between. CDR1 and CDR2 from the germline V gene are SGHDN and FVKESK. This CDR3 reads CASSQWRQTYEQYF. The CDR3 bases are TGTGCCAGCAGCCAATGGAGGCAGACCTACGAGCAGTACTTC.

The chain employs TRBV3-1 and TRBJ1-5, with 7 bases identical to TRBD1. The CDR3 loop spans 15 amino acids. Germline V lookup: CDR1 LGHDT, CDR2 YNNKEL (reference sequence). After removal of 0 bases from V and 3 bases from J, the junction contained 2 bases not matched to a gene. The chain's CDR3 is CASSQEGTDNQPQHF. Here the CDR3 DNA reads TGTGCCAGCAGCCAAGAAGGGACAGACAATCAGCCCCAGCATTTT.

The chain is built from TRBV2 and TRBJ1-2; 11 bases map to TRBD1. V was clipped by 5 bases and J by 8 bases; unmatched bases: 7. CDR3 length: 14 residues. CDR1 SNHLY and CDR2 FYNNEI come from the germline V gene. CDR3 sequence (DNA): TGTGCCAGCAGTTCGGGACAGGGGGTTGCGGGCTACACCTTC. This gives the protein CASSSGQGVAGYTF.

This clonotype was observed once. This chain uses TRBV7-9 with TRBJ2-1; 7 bases line up with TRBD1. The CDR3 length is 15 residues. Germline V gene sequence: CDR1 SEHNR, CDR2 FQNEAQ (reference sequence). V shed 5 bases, J shed 5 bases, and the junction held 9 bases outside the gene matches. The DNA of the CDR3 is TGTGCCAGCAGCCAATTAACAGGGGTCCACAATGAGCAGTTCTTC. Its protein is CASSQLTGVHNEQFF.

This chain connects TRBV7-9 to TRBJ2-7; no clear D. From germline, CDR1 is SEHNR and CDR2 FQNEAQ (reference sequence). The CDR3 length is 12 residues. Trimming removed 6 bases at V and 3 bases at J, with 9 bases between. Here the CDR3 reads CASSPALYEQYF. CDR3 in DNA: TGTGCCAGCAGTCCGGCCCTCTACGAGCAGTACTTC.

The chain employs TRBV20-1 and TRBJ2-1, with a tentative D call TRBD2 (6 bases). Germline values: CDR1 DFQATT, CDR2 SNEGSKA (reference sequence). The CDR3 has 15 residues. The V gene lost 3 bases and the J gene lost 2 bases, with 14 bases spanning the gap. Here the CDR3 reads CSASWTGAAYNEQFF. The CDR3 bases are TGCAGTGCTAGTTGGACGGGAGCGGCCTACAATGAGCAGTTCTTC.

The gene calls are TRBV5-1 and TRBJ2-2; 8 nucleotides agree with TRBD2. The CDR3 has 17 residues. Trimming at V came to 0 bases and at J to 2 bases, leaving 6 bases not matched to a gene. The germline gives CDR1 SGHRS, CDR2 YFSETQ. CDR3: CASSLGGGSDNTGELFF. In nucleotides, the CDR3 is TGCGCCAGCAGCTTGGGCGGGGGGAGCGATAACACCGGGGAGCTGTTTTTT. Using reference TRBV5-1 and TRBJ2-2 for the parts outside the CDR3, the full variable domain is KAGVTQTPRYLIKTRGQQVTLSCSPISGHRSVSWYQQTPGQGLQFLFEYFSETQRNKGNFPGRFSGRQFSNSRSEMNVSTLELGDSALYLCASSLGGGSDNTGELFFGEGSRLTVL.

This sequence joins TRBV13 and TRBJ2-3, with 7 bases aligning to TRBD2. The CDR3 covers 16 residues. Germline loops: CDR1 PRHDT, CDR2 FYEKMQ (reference sequence). The V segment lost 8 bases and the J segment 1 base; nucleotides outside the gene matches: 12. CDR3 sequence (DNA): TGTGCCAGCTCCCGTCCTAGCGGACCGCGCACAGATACGCAGTATTTT. This encodes CASSRPSGPRTDTQYF.

Here the CDR3 DNA reads TGTGCCAGCAGTTTCTTATCGGATGCGGGAGTTTCCTACGAGCAGTACTTC. This sequence encodes CASSFLSDAGVSYEQYF. The chain combines TRBV27 with TRBJ2-7; 7 bases are a match to TRBD2. The germline gives CDR1 MNHEY, CDR2 SMNVEV (reference sequence). The CDR3 sequence is 17 residues long. V dropped 3 bases and J dropped 1; count of bases not matched to a gene: 12.

This clonotype was counted a single time. The rearrangement joins TRBV9 to TRBJ2-3; D may be TRBD2 (6 bases). CDR1 is SGDLS, CDR2 YYNGEE, per germline. The CDR3 runs 14 residues. V lost 3 bases to trimming and J lost 3 bases, with 11 bases between them. CDR3 nucleotides: TGTGCCAGCAGCGAGGGACTTGGAACAGATACGCAGTATTTT. Its translation: CASSEGLGTDTQYF. Looking up the rest from reference TRBV9 and TRBJ2-3 gives the full variable domain: DSGVTQTPKHLITATGQRVTLRCSPRSGDLSVYWYQQSLDQGLQFLIQYYNGEERAKGNILERFSAQQFPDLHSELNLSSLELGDSALYFCASSEGLGTDTQYFGPGTRLTVL.

The CDR3, as DNA: TGCAGTGTCTCGGGGACTTCCCGAGGCACAGATACGCAGTATTTT. Translating gives CSVSGTSRGTDTQYF. The chain combines TRBV29-1 with TRBJ2-3, with D tentatively TRBD2 (6 bases). Germline assignment: CDR1 SQVTM and CDR2 ANQGSEA. The CDR3 spans 15 residues.

The J gene is TRBJ2-3, the V gene TRBV6-1; 8 bases are a match to TRBD2. The J segment lost 2 bases and the V segment lost 3 bases, leaving 10 bases of the junction unmatched. The CDR3 is 17 amino acids. CDR1 is MNHNS, CDR2 SASEGT, per germline. Here the CDR3 DNA reads TGTGCCAGCAGTGATGGCGGACTAGCACTGTTCACAGATACGCAGTATTTT. Translation: CASSDGGLALFTDTQYF.

The chain uses TRBV27 and TRBJ2-1; the D gene is possibly TRBD2 (6 bases). Trimming left V 5 bases short and J 4 bases short, with 9 bases between. Germline V CDR1 and CDR2: MNHEY, SMNVEV (reference sequence). The CDR3 spans 13 residues. In DNA form, the CDR3 reads TGTGCCAGCAGTCCCCGGGGGTACAATGAGCAGTTCTTC. Protein product: CASSPRGYNEQFF.

The V call is TRBV5-4, the J call TRBJ1-1; unclear D gene. Germline assignment: CDR1 SGHNT and CDR2 YYREEE (reference sequence). The CDR3 spans 13 residues. Trimming shortened V by 4 bases and J by 9 bases, and 16 bases separated the two germline ends. The CDR3 bases are TGTGCCAGCAGCCGCGGAGATATGTACAAAGCTTTCTTT. This encodes CASSRGDMYKAFF.

The rearrangement links TRBV12-3 or TRBV12-4 to TRBJ1-2, with 7 bases that match TRBD1. The V segment lost 1 base and the J segment 5 bases; nucleotides outside the gene matches: 4. The CDR3 is 14 amino acids. DNA of the CDR3: TGTGCCAGCAGTTTAGGAAACAGGGGATATGGCTACACCTTC. The encoded protein is CASSLGNRGYGYTF.

The chain employs TRBV27 and TRBJ1-4, with 7 bases matching TRBD1. The CDR3 totals 15 residues. Looked up from germline, CDR1 is MNHEY and CDR2 is SMNVEV (reference sequence). The V and J ends lost 5 bases and 8 bases, in that order; junction bases with no gene match: 11. The CDR3 here is CASSLYRDSFEKLFF. The DNA for the CDR3 is TGTGCCAGCAGTCTATACCGGGACAGTTTCGAAAAACTGTTTTTT. Supplemented by reference TRBV27 and TRBJ1-4, the full variable domain reads EAQVTQNPRYLITVTGKKLTVTCSQNMNHEYMSWYRQDPGLGLRQIYYSMNVEVTDKGDVPEGYKVSRKEKRNFPLILESPSPNQTSLYFCASSLYRDSFEKLFFGSGTQLSVL.

CDR3 coding DNA: TGTGCCAGCAGTTACGTAAGCGCAGCGGAAGAGCAGTTCTTC. Its translation: CASSYVSAAEEQFF. The chain couples TRBV6-5 to TRBJ2-1, with D perhaps TRBD2 (5 bases). Looked up from germline, CDR1 is MNHEY and CDR2 is SVGAGI. V lost 2 bases to trimming and J lost 10 bases, with 15 bases between them. This CDR3 has 14 amino acids.

The rearrangement links TRBV7-9 to TRBJ2-7; 13 nucleotides agree with TRBD2. Germline V gene data show CDR1 as SEHNR and CDR2 as FQNEAQ (reference sequence). This CDR3 is built from 17 residues. Trimming cost V 4 bases and J 0 bases; bases outside gene matches: 6. In DNA, the CDR3 is TGTGCCAGCAGCTCCCACGGGACTAGCGGGACCTCCTACGAGCAGTACTTC. Its translation is CASSSHGTSGTSYEQYF.

This chain joins TRBV10-3 and TRBJ2-5, with D possibly being TRBD1 or TRBD2 (6 bases each). The V end lost 5 bases, the J end lost 5 bases, and 21 bases lay between the germline ends. Germline CDR1 reads ENHRY; CDR2 reads SYGVKD. The CDR3 runs 16 residues. The CDR3 spells CAISPGLLEQGETQYF. Written as DNA, the CDR3 is TGTGCCATCAGTCCAGGACTACTAGAGCAGGGGGAGACCCAGTACTTC.

The chain is built from TRBV5-6 and TRBJ2-3, with D maybe TRBD2 (5 bases). With 4 bases removed from V and 4 bases from J, the gap between germline ends came to 16 bases. The CDR3 covers 15 residues. Looked up from germline, CDR1 is SGHDT and CDR2 is YYEEEE. The DNA for the CDR3 is TGTGCCAGCAGCCCCCCCCCGGGTAGCGCAGATACGCAGTATTTT. Translation: CASSPPPGSADTQYF.

The chain uses TRBV27 and TRBJ1-5, with 7 bases identical to TRBD1. Trimming removed 0 bases from V and 5 bases from J; junction bases left unmatched: 7. CDR3 length: 16 amino acids. Germline CDR1 and CDR2: MNHEY and SMNVEV (reference sequence). The CDR3 here is CASSLSTGQTDQPQHF. The CDR3 bases are TGTGCCAGCAGTTTATCGACGGGACAGACGGATCAGCCCCAGCATTTT.

This chain uses TRBV24-1 with TRBJ2-2; 9 nucleotides line up with TRBD1. Germline trimming cut 3 bases from V and 2 bases from J; bases unmatched to any gene: 3. The CDR3 covers 16 residues. CDR1 is KGHDR and CDR2 is SFDVKD in the germline V gene. CDR3: CATSDMDRGNTGELFF. As DNA, the CDR3 is TGTGCCACCAGTGATATGGACAGGGGAAACACCGGGGAGCTGTTTTTT.

The chain is built from TRBV12-3 or TRBV12-4 and TRBJ2-2; the match to TRBD2 covers 8 bases. V trimming: 7 bases; J trimming: 5 bases; junction bases outside the gene matches: 6. CDR3 length equals 14 residues. The chain's CDR3 is CASIPGGDTGELFF. In nucleotides, the CDR3 is TGTGCCAGCATACCGGGAGGGGATACCGGGGAGCTGTTTTTT.

The chain recombines TRBV29-1 with TRBJ2-7; D is uncertain. V was trimmed by 4 bases and J by 0 bases, leaving 16 bases between them. The CDR3 is 15 residues long. Germline-derived CDR1 and CDR2 are SQVTM and ANQGSEA. The CDR3 bases are TGCAGCGTTGTGATGGGTAGATCTAGCTCCTACGAGCAGTACTTC. This codes for CSVVMGRSSSYEQYF.